This T cell receptor (beta chain) originates from a study of T cell responses to AZD1222 COVID-19 vaccine. CDR1 and CDR2 (germline): SGHVS, FQNEAQ. The CDR3 runs 15 residues. V shed 5 bases and J shed 1 base, with 14 bases lying between them. Generated by immunoSEQ multiplex PCR, the TCRdb table keeps only in-frame clones and is missing some. Of 110,000 to 150,000 clones listed, 93% are singletons. The V gene is TRBV7-8, the J gene TRBJ1-1; D is possibly TRBD1 (6 bases). This sequence was found in an adult in good health. Sample: peripheral blood, taken on day 0 of AZD1222 vaccination. The CDR3: CASSLRGHPNTEAFF. The CDR3 nucleotides read TGTGCCAGCAGCCTGAGGGGACACCCGAACACTGAAGCTTTCTTT. Full variable domain (outside the CDR3, taken from reference TRBV7-8 and TRBJ1-1): GAGVSQSPRYKVAKRGQDVALRCDPISGHVSLFWYQQALGQGPEFLTYFQNEAQLDKSGLPSDRFFAERPEGSVSTLKIQRTQQEDSAVYLCASSLRGHPNTEAFFGQGTRLTVV.